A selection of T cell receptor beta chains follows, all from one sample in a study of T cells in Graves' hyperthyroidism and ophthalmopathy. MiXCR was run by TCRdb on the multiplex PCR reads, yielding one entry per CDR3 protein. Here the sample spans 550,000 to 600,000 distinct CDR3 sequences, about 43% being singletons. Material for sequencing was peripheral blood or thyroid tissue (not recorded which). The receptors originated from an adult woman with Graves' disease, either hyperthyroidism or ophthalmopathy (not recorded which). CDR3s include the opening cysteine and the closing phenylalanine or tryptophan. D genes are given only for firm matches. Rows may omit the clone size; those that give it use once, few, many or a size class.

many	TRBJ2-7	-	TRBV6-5	TGTGCCAGCACAGGGAGAGGGGACTACGAGCAGTACTTC	CASTGRGDYEQYF
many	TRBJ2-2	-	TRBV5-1	TGCGCCAGCAGCTTAGGAGGGCACATGGACGGGGAGCTGTTTTTT	CASSLGGHMDGELFF
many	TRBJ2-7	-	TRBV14	TGTGCCAGCAGCCAATGGCCCCACTACGAGCAGTACTTC	CASSQWPHYEQYF
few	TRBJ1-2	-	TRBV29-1	TGCAGCGTTGGTTACCAATATGGCTACACCTTC	CSVGYQYGYTF
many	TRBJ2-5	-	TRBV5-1	TGCGCCAGCAGCCCTTCTAGCGCGAGAGGGGAGACCCAGTACTTC	CASSPSSARGETQYF
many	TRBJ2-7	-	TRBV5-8	TGTGCCAGCAGCTTGGAAGAAAGTGTCGGCCAGCAGTACTTC	CASSLEESVGQQYF
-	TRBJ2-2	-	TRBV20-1	TGCAGTGCTAGGTTCGGCCCGGTTCCCGGGGAGCTGTTTTTT	CSARFGPVPGELFF
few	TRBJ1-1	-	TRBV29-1	TGCAGCGTTGTCAATCAGATGAACACTGAAGCTTTCTTT	CSVVNQMNTEAFF
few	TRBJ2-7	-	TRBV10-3	TGTGCCACCCGACGGATCAGGGACTACGAGCAGTACTTC	CATRRIRDYEQYF
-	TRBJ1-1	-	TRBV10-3	TGTGCCAAACCCCAAGATAAAGCAGATAAACGGAACACTGAAGCTTTCTTT	CAKPQDKADKRNTEAFF
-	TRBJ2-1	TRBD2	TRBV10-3	TGTGCCAGCAGTGCACTAGCGGGCCGCTCCTACAGTGAGCAGTCCTTC	CASSALAGRSYSEQSF
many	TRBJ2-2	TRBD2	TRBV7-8	TGTGCCAGCAGCCCTAGAATAGCGGGAGTAAGATTCCCCGGGGAGCTGTTTTTT	CASSPRIAGVRFPGELFF
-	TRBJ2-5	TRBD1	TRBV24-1	TGTGCCACCAGTGATTTCCGACAGGGGAGGCAAGAGACCCAGTACTTC	CATSDFRQGRQETQYF
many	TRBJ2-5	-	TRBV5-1	TGCGCCAGCAGCTTGAAAGTAAATCGGTACGGCCCGGAGACCCAGTACTTC	CASSLKVNRYGPETQYF
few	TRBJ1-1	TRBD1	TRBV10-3	TGTGCCACCGGACAGGGGGGAACTGAAGCTTTCTTT	CATGQGGTEAFF
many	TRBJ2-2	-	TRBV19	TGTGCCAGTAGTATAAAACCCGGGGAGCTGTTTTTT	CASSIKPGELFF
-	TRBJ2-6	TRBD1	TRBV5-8	TGTGCCAGCAGCCAGGGACAGGGTCTTGGGGCCAACGTCCTGACTTTC	CASSQGQGLGANVLTF
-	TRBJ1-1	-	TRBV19	TGTGCCAGTAGCTTACAGGGTGAAGCTTTCTTT	CASSLQGEAFF
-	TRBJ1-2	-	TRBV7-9	TGTGCCAGCAGCTTAGACAGCTTCTACACCTTC	CASSLDSFYTF
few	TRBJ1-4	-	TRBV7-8	TGTGCCAGCAGCTTAAACAGGGAAAAACTGTTTTTT	CASSLNREKLFF
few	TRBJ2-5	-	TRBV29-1	TGCAGCGTGGTTACAGCTCAAGAGACCCAGTACTTC	CSVVTAQETQYF
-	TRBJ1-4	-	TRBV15	TGTGCCACCAGCAGATCCAACAGGGCGGCAACTAATGAAAAACTGTTTTTT	CATSRSNRAATNEKLFF
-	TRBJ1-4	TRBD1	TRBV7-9	TGCGCCAGCAGCTCCGGGACAGGGGGGGCCGAAAAACTGTTTTTT	CASSSGTGGAEKLFF
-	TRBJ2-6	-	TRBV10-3	TGTGCCATCAGGGCACAGGCGGGCACTGGGGCCAACGTCCTGACTTTC	CAIRAQAGTGANVLTF
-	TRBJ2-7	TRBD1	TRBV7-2	TGTGCCAGCAGCGGCCGTCCGGGACAGGGATTAGCCTACGAGCAGTACTTC	CASSGRPGQGLAYEQYF
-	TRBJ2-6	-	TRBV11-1	TGTGCCAGCAGCTTTGGGACCGAGGCTGGGGCCAACGTCCTGACTTTC	CASSFGTEAGANVLTF
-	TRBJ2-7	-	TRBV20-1	TGCAGTGCTAACCCGGGGGTAAGCGAGCAGTACTTC	CSANPGVSEQYF
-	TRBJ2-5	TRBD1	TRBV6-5	TGTGCCAGCAGTTACATGCGTGGGACAGGGAGGGAGACCCAGTACTTC	CASSYMRGTGRETQYF
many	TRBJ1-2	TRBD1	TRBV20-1	TGCAGTGCTAGACCGGACAGGTACTATGGCTACACCTTC	CSARPDRYYGYTF
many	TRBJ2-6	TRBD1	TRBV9	TGTGCCAGCAGCGTCCCGGACAGGGCTGGGGCCAACGTCCTGACTTTC	CASSVPDRAGANVLTF
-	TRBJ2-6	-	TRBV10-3	TGTGCCATCCGGGACTGGGGGACCTACGTCCTGACTTTC	CAIRDWGTYVLTF
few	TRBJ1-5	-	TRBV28	TGTGCCAGCACCCCGACCCTCGGAGGTTTTAGCAATCAGCCCCAGCATTTT	CASTPTLGGFSNQPQHF
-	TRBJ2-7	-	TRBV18	TGTGCCAGCTCACCATTCTATTCAGTGGACGAGCAGTACTTC	CASSPFYSVDEQYF
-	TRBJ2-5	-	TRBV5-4	TGTGCCAGCAGCTTGACAGGGGGGGGGGCCACCCAGTACTTC	CASSLTGGGATQYF
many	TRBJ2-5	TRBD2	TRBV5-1	TGCGCCAGCAGCTTTTCAGCGGGAAGGATGGAGACCCAGTACTTC	CASSFSAGRMETQYF